Each of the 11 T cell receptor beta chains below was sequenced from the same sample in a study of metastatic and nonmetastatic thyroid tumors (dated by TCRdb to the early 2020s). No treatment had been received by any patient before thyroid surgery. To prepare the library, PCR was applied. Sequenced using an Illumina HiSeq 4000. TCRdb redid the processing of the public reads, applying fastp at Q25 and MiXCR, and retained in-frame beta chains. The sample table contains approximately 32,000 clones; only one count was recorded for 15% of them. The ten largest clones capture 15% to 20% of the sample. Material for sequencing was blood. The receptors were sampled from a male donor with papillary thyroid cancer or a benign thyroid nodule (not recorded which). Some clones in this sample may be carry-over from other donors' samples.

This clone has at least ten counts. The gene calls are TRBV18 and TRBJ2-3; 12 nucleotides align to TRBD1. CDR3 length: 16 residues. V lost 3 bases and J lost 6; bases outside the gene matches: 7. The germline V gene has CDR1 KGHSH and CDR2 LQKENI. As DNA, the CDR3 is TGTGCCAGCTCACCGCGGGGGACAGGGGGCGTTGATACGCAGTATTTT. Translation: CASSPRGTGGVDTQYF.

Worth noting for this clone: A read error may account for a junction end that differs from germline. The chain has TRBV6-1 and TRBJ2-5; a weak D match, TRBD1 (6 bases). The germline V gene has CDR1 MNHNS and CDR2 SASEGT. The CDR3 spans 13 residues. The CDR3 reads CASIQTGQDTQYF. DNA of the CDR3: TGTGCCAGCATCCAGACAGGACAAGATACCCAGTACTTC.

This clone was counted at least ten times. V is TRBV15 and J is TRBJ1-2; the D gene is possibly TRBD1 (5 bases). Germline lookup yields CDR1 LNHNV and CDR2 YYDKDF (reference sequence). This CDR3 has 14 residues. V gave up 1 base and J gave up 7 bases, with 13 bases separating them. For the CDR3, the DNA is TGTGCCACCAGCAGAGGCAGAGGGGAGAGTGGCTACACCTTC. Translation: CATSRGRGESGYTF.

A note on this clone: A read error may be the cause here, since a much bigger clone is one base away. V is TRBV18 and J is TRBJ1-3, with D perhaps matching TRBD1 (5 bases). The ends were cut back, 0 bases at V and 2 bases at J, with 11 bases in the middle. The CDR3 contains 16 residues. The germline gives CDR1 KGHSH, CDR2 LQKENI. The CDR3 nucleotides are TGTGCCAGCTCACCACCGACTCAGGGCCCTGGAAACACCATATATTTT. Translated: CASSPPTQGPGNTIYF.

The sample holds many counts of this clone. The chain couples TRBV6-1 to TRBJ1-4; 12 bases are shared with TRBD1. This CDR3 region has 15 residues. Germline CDR1 is MNHNS and CDR2 is SASEGT. Losses at the gene ends were 8 bases for V and 8 bases for J; bases not matched to a gene: 9. The CDR3 DNA follows: TGTGCCAGCGCGGGACAGGGGGCGATTGGGGAAAAACTGTTTTTT. It translates to CASAGQGAIGEKLFF.

This clone was counted many times. The rearrangement uses TRBV6-2 or TRBV6-3 and TRBJ1-1; tentatively, D is TRBD1 (6 bases). The germline gives CDR1 MNHEY, CDR2 SVGEGT. The CDR3 has 17 residues. V was clipped by 2 bases and J by 0 bases, with 16 bases between them. The CDR3 DNA is TGTGCCAGCAGTTACCCCTTACAGGGCCCCCTGAACACTGAAGCTTTCTTT. This codes for CASSYPLQGPLNTEAFF.

At least ten counts were recorded for this clone. V usage is TRBV7-3 and J usage is TRBJ1-1; D possibly corresponds to TRBD1 (5 bases). There are 13 residues in the CDR3. Trimming cost V 5 bases and J 0 bases, with 7 bases left between them. CDR1 is SGHTA, CDR2 FQGTGA, per germline. CDR3 region: CASSQTVNTEAFF. The CDR3 DNA sequence: TGTGCCAGCAGCCAGACAGTGAACACTGAAGCTTTCTTT.

This clone was recorded many times. The rearrangement links TRBV5-6 to TRBJ1-1; D unresolved. The CDR3 contains 12 residues. The germline gives CDR1 SGHDT, CDR2 YYEEEE. V lost 0 bases to trimming and J lost 4 bases, with 4 bases between them. CDR3 residues: CASSLGVTEAFF. The CDR3 nucleotides are TGTGCCAGCAGCTTGGGTGTCACTGAAGCTTTCTTT. Full variable domain (outside the CDR3, taken from reference TRBV5-6 and TRBJ1-1): DAGVTQSPTHLIKTRGQQVTLRCSPKSGHDTVSWYQQALGQGPQFIFQYYEEEERQRGNFPDRFSGHQFPNYSSELNVNALLLGDSALYLCASSLGVTEAFFGQGTRLTVV.

The sample holds many counts of this clone. The genes are TRBV5-1 and TRBJ1-2, with D possibly matching TRBD1 (5 bases). Trimming pared 2 bases from V and 7 bases from J, leaving 9 bases between. The CDR3 length is 12 residues. Germline V gene lookup returns CDR1 SGHRS and CDR2 YFSETQ. For the CDR3, the DNA is TGCGCCAGCAGCTTTTTTGGGGCTGGCTACACCTTC. Translating it yields CASSFFGAGYTF.

In its sample, this clone is medium-sized. The rearrangement links TRBV6-1 to TRBJ2-6; D not resolved. This CDR3 is built from 16 residues. From germline, CDR1 is MNHNS and CDR2 SASEGT. V was trimmed by 7 bases and J by 0 bases, leaving 13 bases between them. CDR3 nucleotides: TGTGCCAGCATCCGCCTCGGCGGCTCTGGGGCCAACGTCCTGACTTTC. Amino acids: CASIRLGGSGANVLTF.

This clone has at least ten counts. One base away lies a much larger clone, so this may be a sequencing read error. V usage is TRBV6-1 and J usage is TRBJ2-5; 8 bases match TRBD1. Per germline, CDR1 MNHNS and CDR2 SASEGT. The CDR3 runs to 13 residues. CDR3: CASRKDRGEAQYF. The CDR3 DNA reads TGTGCCAGCAGGAAAGACAGGGGAGAGGCCCAGTACTTC.